The clone carrying this T cell receptor beta chain appeared once. These data are taken from a study of blood T cell repertoires in COVID-19. The ends lost 7 bases at V and 7 bases at J; junction bases unmatched: 18. The CDR3 runs to 16 residues. Germline assignment: CDR1 MDHEN and CDR2 SYDVKM. Original handling: Amplification with reference gene primers provided the estimates of nucleated cell counts. Here immunoSEQ multiplex PCR was the method, and the copy in TCRdb shows in-frame clones only, minus some. V, J and clone size derive from that table, while D and trimming were established from the DNA sequence. The sample holds 300,000 to 450,000 clones; more than 80% are singletons and the top ten take 1%.

This receptor was obtained from a man between 18 and 29 years old who had recovered from COVID-19. Sequencing used PBMCs or T cells enriched from blood (not recorded which). The chain has TRBV28 and TRBJ2-7; 8 nucleotides align to TRBD2. CDR3 sequence reads: CASILSGSAQPGEQYF. The DNA for the CDR3 is TGTGCCAGCATCCTCAGCGGGAGTGCTCAGCCGGGAGAGCAGTACTTC.